This T cell receptor beta chain was found in a study of blood T cell repertoires in COVID-19. Turning to the study itself: Sites in the United States, Italy and Spain provided acute and convalescent COVID-19 samples. In each case, the material was cDNA or gDNA derived from T cells, B-cell-depleted T cells, or PBMCs.

The assay was immunoSEQ multiplex PCR, and TCRdb's table has in-frame clones only and misses some. The sample carries about 87,000 clones, about 87% recorded once. This clone has just one count. The CDR3 covers 13 residues. Trimming shortened V by 6 bases and J by 6 bases, and 15 bases separated the two germline ends. The germline V gene has CDR1 KGHSH and CDR2 LQKENI. Sequenced: peripheral blood. The receptor's source is a human donor with acute or convalescent COVID-19. The donor label of this sample is uncertain. The chain joins TRBV18 to TRBJ2-7; TRBD2 might be the D (6 bases). Written as DNA, the CDR3 is TGTGCCAGCTCGCCCACGGAGGGGCTCGAGCAGTACTTC. Protein sequence: CASSPTEGLEQYF. Drawing the rest from reference TRBV18 and TRBJ2-7, the complete variable domain is NAGVMQNPRHLVRRRGQEARLRCSPMKGHSHVYWYRQLPEEGLKFMVYLQKENIIDESGMPKERFSAEFPKEGPSILRIQQVVRGDSAAYFCASSPTEGLEQYFGPGTRLTVT.